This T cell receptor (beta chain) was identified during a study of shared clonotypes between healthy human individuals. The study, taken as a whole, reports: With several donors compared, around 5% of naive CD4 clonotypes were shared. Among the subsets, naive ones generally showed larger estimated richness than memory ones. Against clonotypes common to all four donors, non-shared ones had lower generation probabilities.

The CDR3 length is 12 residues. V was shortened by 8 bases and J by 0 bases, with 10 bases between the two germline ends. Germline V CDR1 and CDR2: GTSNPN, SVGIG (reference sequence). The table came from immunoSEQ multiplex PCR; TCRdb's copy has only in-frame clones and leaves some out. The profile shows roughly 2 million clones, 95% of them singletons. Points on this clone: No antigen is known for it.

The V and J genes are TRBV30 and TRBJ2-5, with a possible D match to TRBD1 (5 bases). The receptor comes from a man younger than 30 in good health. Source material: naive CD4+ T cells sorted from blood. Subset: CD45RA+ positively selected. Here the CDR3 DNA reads TGTGCCGGCGACAGAAACCAAGAGACCCAGTACTTC. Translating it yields CAGDRNQETQYF.